This T cell receptor (beta chain) was recorded in a study of CD8 T cells in ankylosing spondylitis. Regarding the study as a whole: Matched ankylosing spondylitis synovial fluid reportedly contained a significantly enriched population of disease-linked clones. Characteristic, it appeared, of ankylosing spondylitis blood was a TCR beta motif of roughly eight highly homologous variants.

Libraries for TCR beta were made by quantitative 5'-RACE with molecular barcodes. One entry per CDR3 protein, called by TCRdb with MiXCR from the 5' RACE reads. The table includes over 100,000 distinct CDR3 sequences, 7% detected once. This clonotype was seen at least ten times. Its matching antigen is unknown. The CDR3 totals 19 residues. The V gene end was trimmed by 1 base and the J gene end by 4 bases; junction bases not matched to a gene: 17. Germline CDR1 MDHEN, CDR2 SYDVKM. The sequenced sample consisted of blood, either unsorted or a sorted T cell fraction (not recorded which). The V call is TRBV28, the J call TRBJ2-3, with 7 bases identical to TRBD1. The sequence was collected from a male donor with ankylosing spondylitis or in good health (not recorded which). The DNA of the CDR3 is TGTGCCAGCAGTTTATCGGAGAGGGGGACAGCCGCTCTGGCAGATACGCAGTATTTT. Protein sequence: CASSLSERGTAALADTQYF.